This T cell receptor (beta chain) is from a study of tissue T cells after allogeneic stem cell transplantation (dated by TCRdb to between 2021 and 2023). Regarding the research as a whole: Using research autopsies of patients with and without GVHD, plus mouse models of GVHD, the study profiled TCR beta repertoires across many tissues. The human arm was a prospective observational study without blinding or randomization.

On this clone: No antigen is known for it. Gene names and germline sequences here are all drawn from mouse data. The sequence runs out 1 residue before the end of the CDR3; the remainder is reconstructed from the germline J gene.

The library was generated by the immunoSEQ multiplex PCR assay. Adaptive Biotechnologies performed the TCRbeta CDR3 sequencing at survey depth and reported CDR3 sequences, V/J genes, productive frequency and template counts. TCR beta CDR3 regions were amplified from genomic DNA rather than RNA. Regarding the original processing steps: Jensen-Shannon divergence was used to quantify pairwise repertoire overlap between tissues, with a value of 1 meaning complete divergence and a value of 0 meaning identical repertoires. Tissues were clustered by single-linkage agglomerative hierarchical clustering of pairwise JSD values and displayed as dendrograms. GLIPH2 was applied to all patient samples using simulation_depth 1000, kmer_min_depth 3, and cdr3_length_cutoff 8, and only groups with more than two unique CDR3s were retained. A standardized tissue-overlap score was calculated by extrapolating Jaccard GLIPH-group overlap across patients to a standard repertoire size of 1000 clones. Linear mixed-effect models, with tissue included as a fixed effect and individual included as a random effect, were used to assess associations of diversity with clinical or experimental variables. This is the immuneACCESS table as TCRdb keeps it, with only in-frame sequences that have V and J called. A part of the clones is gone; compared with another copy, unresolved V genes explain less than half, and the rest is unexplained. That table supplies the V and J calls and clone size; D and trimming were determined from the DNA. The sample table holds 40,000 to 50,000 clones, of which roughly 73% were seen once. Roughly 0.55% of the sample rests with the top ten.

Trimming costs V 0 bases and J 7 bases, and their ends lie 4 bases apart. CDR1 and CDR2 are read off the germline V gene (reference sequence) as SNHLY and FYNGKV. The CDR3 covers 12 residues, taking in both the cysteine and the phenylalanine. The DNA covers only part of the CDR3, 33 bases in frame from base 1. What the research found in general, with its limitations: Blood and spleen T cells captured only a limited portion of the TCR repertoire detected in tissues, in both patients and mice. The patient cohort was small and varied clinically, and sampling depth was recognized as a limitation. Within patients, how anatomically similar tissues were was a major factor shaping TCR repertoire composition, regardless of disease or transplant status. The study did not determine which tissue TCRs were alloreactive or antigen-specific, and some clones might have been persisting host cells. Not many T cell clones showed up in more than one patient, yet clustering based on motifs uncovered repertoire signatures that were shared across patients in a tissue-specific way.

The V gene is TRBV3 and the J gene is TRBJ2-1, with an unclear D gene assignment. The receptor's source is a pool of C57BL/6 mice in good health. What was sequenced was sorted cells pooled from one or two spleens. CDR3 DNA, as far as it was read: TGTGCCAGCAGCTTAGCGCGGGCTGAGCAGTTC. Its translation is CASSLARAEQF. The full CDR3 protein reads CASSLARAEQFF.